One and the same sample provided the 21 T cell receptor beta chains below, sequenced in a study of PD-L1 blockade in urothelial cancer. The method was immunoSEQ multiplex PCR; TCRdb's version includes in-frame clones alone and lacks a portion of them. This repertoire shows 29,000 or so clones, about 79% found once; its top ten account for 3% to 3.5%. Time point of the sample: peripheral blood 6 weeks after treatment start. The input for sequencing was PBMCs, taken around atezolizumab (anti-PD-L1) treatment. The receptors were gathered from a man aged 70-80 years with urothelial cancer.

The chain links TRBV27 to TRBJ2-1; TRBD2 agrees at 12 bases. CDR1 MNHEY and CDR2 SMNVEV come from the germline V gene (reference sequence). This CDR3 region has 16 residues. The V and J ends lost 0 bases and 8 bases, in that order; junction bases with no gene match: 5. The CDR3 loop reads CASSLSSSGGVHEQFF. CDR3 sequence (DNA): TGTGCCAGCAGTTTATCATCTAGCGGGGGGGTCCATGAGCAGTTCTTC.

The chain is built from TRBV7-2 and TRBJ2-7; 7 bases are shared with TRBD1. The CDR3 length is 15 residues. Germline lookup yields CDR1 SGHTA and CDR2 FQGNSA. Trimming at V came to 1 base and at J to 2 bases, leaving 5 bases not matched to a gene. The CDR3 DNA is TGTGCCAGCAGCTTAGACAGGGGCTACCCCTACGAGCAGTACTTC. Protein: CASSLDRGYPYEQYF.

This clone is a singleton in its sample. The CDR3 is CASSLEGGSYEQYF. CDR3 nucleotides: TGTGCCAGCAGCTTAGAAGGGGGCTCCTACGAGCAGTACTTC. The V and J genes are TRBV7-3 and TRBJ2-7, with D perhaps TRBD1 (6 bases). CDR1 and CDR2 (germline): SGHTA, FQGTGA. The CDR3 covers 14 residues. V was trimmed by 2 bases and J by 0 bases, leaving 8 bases between them.

V and J are TRBV28 and TRBJ2-7, with D possibly TRBD2 on 6 matching bases. Germline CDR1 MDHEN, CDR2 SYDVKM. The CDR3 length is 15 residues. V was trimmed by 5 bases and J by 0 bases, leaving 14 bases between them. CDR3 region: CASSISGTSSYEQYF. In nucleotides, the CDR3 is TGTGCCAGCAGTATTAGCGGAACAAGCTCCTACGAGCAGTACTTC.

The chain couples TRBV5-5 to TRBJ1-1, with no clear D. This CDR3 has 11 residues. Germline V gene lookup returns CDR1 SGHKS and CDR2 YYEKEE (reference sequence). V lost 0 bases and J lost 8, with 5 bases in between. CDR3 DNA: TGTGCCAGCAGCTTGGGACAAGAAGCTTTCTTT. It translates to CASSLGQEAFF. The entire variable domain, with the rest obtained from reference TRBV5-5 and TRBJ1-1, is as follows: DAGVTQSPTHLIKTRGQQVTLRCSPISGHKSVSWYQQVLGQGPQFIFQYYEKEERGRGNFPDRFSARQFPNYSSELNVNALLLGDSALYLCASSLGQEAFFGQGTRLTVV.

This sequence joins TRBV6-1 and TRBJ2-7; D perhaps matches TRBD1 (6 bases). Germline V gene sequence: CDR1 MNHNS, CDR2 SASEGT. V lost 2 bases, J lost 0 bases, and 11 bases lay in between. This CDR3 region has 15 residues. Here the CDR3 DNA reads TGTGCCAGCAGTGAAAGAAAAGGGGGCTCCTACGAGCAGTACTTC. Protein sequence: CASSERKGGSYEQYF.

The chain uses TRBV18 and TRBJ1-2, with D maybe TRBD1 (5 bases). Looked up from germline, CDR1 is KGHSH and CDR2 is LQKENI. The CDR3 extends over 13 amino acids. V gave up 2 bases and J gave up 6 bases, with 10 bases separating them. CDR3 loop: CASSPGQGHGYTF. The DNA of the CDR3 is TGTGCCAGCTCACCAGGCCAGGGCCATGGCTACACCTTC.

This chain connects TRBV12-5 to TRBJ1-1, with a possible D match to TRBD1 (6 bases). The CDR3 has 13 residues. Germline V gene sequence: CDR1 LGHNT, CDR2 FRNRAP. The V and J ends lost 2 bases and 3 bases respectively, with 7 bases between them. DNA of the CDR3: TGTGCTAGTGGTTTGTACAGGGACACTGAAGCTTTCTTT. This gives the protein CASGLYRDTEAFF.

The chain joins TRBV5-1 to TRBJ2-1, with D perhaps matching TRBD2 (6 bases). The ends were cut back, 6 bases at V and 1 base at J, with 20 bases in the middle. The CDR3 has 17 amino acids. Per the germline V gene, CDR1 is SGHRS and CDR2 is YFSETQ. CDR3 residues: CASTPLFGGGSYNEQFF. The CDR3 region has the DNA TGCGCCAGCACCCCCCTGTTTGGGGGAGGTTCCTACAATGAGCAGTTCTTC.

The chain joins TRBV4-3 to TRBJ1-2; no reliable D call. The CDR3 is 15 residues long. Germline lookup yields CDR1 LGHNA and CDR2 YSLEER. Trimming took 4 bases from V and 3 from J, leaving 15 bases between them. The CDR3 bases are TGCGCCAGCAGCCCCTCCAGATATTTCGACTATGGCTACACCTTC. Translation gives CASSPSRYFDYGYTF.

The sample holds a few counts of this clone. V and J are TRBV5-1 and TRBJ2-7, with TRBD2 as a possible D gene (6 bases). The V gene's germline CDR1 is SGHRS and CDR2 YFSETQ. The CDR3 spans 15 residues. Deletions cut 5 bases from V and 3 bases from J, with 18 bases between. This CDR3 reads CASSVGLQSIYEQYF. CDR3 in DNA: TGCGCCAGCAGTGTCGGACTACAATCAATCTACGAGCAGTACTTC.

V and J are TRBV7-3 and TRBJ2-7; possibly TRBD2 for D (6 bases). The CDR3 extends over 14 amino acids. Deletions cut 1 base from V and 2 bases from J, with 9 bases between. Germline loops: CDR1 SGHTA, CDR2 FQGTGA. This chain's CDR3 is CASSLNGGAYEQYF. The CDR3 DNA reads as TGTGCCAGCAGCTTAAATGGCGGGGCCTACGAGCAGTACTTC. The whole variable domain, filled in from reference TRBV7-3 and TRBJ2-7, reads GAGVSQTPSNKVTEKGKYVELRCDPISGHTALYWYRQSLGQGPEFLIYFQGTGAADDSGLPNDRFFAVRPEGSVSTLKIQRTERGDSAVYLCASSLNGGAYEQYFGPGTRLTVT.

The chain employs TRBV28 and TRBJ2-3; 9 positions match TRBD1. The V segment lost 5 bases and the J segment 0 bases; nucleotides outside the gene matches: 3. CDR1 is MDHEN and CDR2 is SYDVKM in the germline V gene. This CDR3 is 15 amino acids long. This CDR3 is CASSTGGSSTDTQYF. The DNA for the CDR3 is TGTGCCAGCAGTACAGGGGGCTCGAGCACAGATACGCAGTATTTT.

This chain connects TRBV7-2 to TRBJ2-1; 11 positions match TRBD2. CDR3 length: 15 amino acids. V lost 4 bases to trimming and J lost 4 bases; unmatched junction nucleotides: 3. Germline V lookup: CDR1 SGHTA, CDR2 FQGNSA. CDR3 nucleotides: TGTGCCAGCAGCTGGGGACTAGCGGTATACAATGAGCAGTTCTTC. As protein: CASSWGLAVYNEQFF.

The chain is built from TRBV18 and TRBJ2-2; no reliable D call. This CDR3 is 12 amino acids long. Per the germline V gene, CDR1 is KGHSH and CDR2 is LQKENI. The V end was cut by 6 bases, the J end by 4 bases, with 6 bases between. CDR3 coding DNA: TGTGCCAGCTCCCAGATCACCGGGGAGCTGTTTTTT. This codes for CASSQITGELFF.

V is TRBV19 and J is TRBJ2-5, with a tentative D call TRBD1 (5 bases). V lost 5 bases and J 4 bases, leaving 14 bases between the germline ends. Germline CDR1 is LNHDA and CDR2 is SQIVND (reference sequence). The CDR3 runs 14 residues. CDR3 coding DNA: TGTGCCAGTAGTCCGAGCGACAGACGAGAGACCCAGTACTTC. This gives the protein CASSPSDRRETQYF.

The rearrangement links TRBV14 to TRBJ2-1; 13 bases are a match to TRBD2. V gave up 6 bases and J gave up 5 bases; unmatched junction bases: 4. Germline V CDR1 and CDR2: SGHDN, FVKESK. The CDR3 covers 15 residues. CDR3 sequence reads: CASRRTSGSHNEQFF. The CDR3 DNA reads TGTGCCAGCAGAAGGACTAGCGGGAGCCACAATGAGCAGTTCTTC.

V gene TRBV5-1 combines with J gene TRBJ1-3, with a weak D call TRBD1 (6 bases). Germline V gene lookup returns CDR1 SGHRS and CDR2 YFSETQ. The CDR3 is 15 residues long. With 0 bases removed from V and 2 bases from J, the gap between germline ends came to 9 bases. CDR3 sequence (DNA): TGCGCCAGCAGCTTGGGGGGGCTTACTGGAAACACCATATATTTT. It is translated as CASSLGGLTGNTIYF.

The chain uses TRBV7-9 and TRBJ1-2; D not certain. Germline CDR1 SEHNR, CDR2 FQNEAQ (reference sequence). The germline V and J ends were trimmed by 3 bases and 3 bases, with 17 bases remaining between them. CDR3 size: 16 residues. The CDR3 coding sequence is TGTGCCAGCAGCTTTATTACACCGGGGAGCTACTATGGCTACACCTTC. It specifies CASSFITPGSYYGYTF.

J is TRBJ2-1 and V is TRBV5-5, with 10 bases lining up with TRBD2. J gave up 5 bases and V 4 bases, and 6 bases lay outside the gene matches. This CDR3 has 15 residues. Germline V gene lookup returns CDR1 SGHKS and CDR2 YYEKEE (reference sequence). Here the CDR3 reads CASSHTSGKNNEQFF. Written as DNA, the CDR3 is TGTGCCAGCAGCCATACTAGCGGGAAGAACAATGAGCAGTTCTTC.

The J gene is TRBJ2-5, the V gene TRBV11-3; tentatively, D is TRBD1 (7 bases). The V end was cut by 3 bases, the J end by 3 bases, with 8 bases between. This CDR3 has 13 residues. Germline V gene lookup returns CDR1 SGHNT and CDR2 YENEEA. The CDR3 sequence: CASSFRGEETQYF. CDR3 nucleotides: TGTGCCAGCAGCTTCAGGGGGGAAGAGACCCAGTACTTC.